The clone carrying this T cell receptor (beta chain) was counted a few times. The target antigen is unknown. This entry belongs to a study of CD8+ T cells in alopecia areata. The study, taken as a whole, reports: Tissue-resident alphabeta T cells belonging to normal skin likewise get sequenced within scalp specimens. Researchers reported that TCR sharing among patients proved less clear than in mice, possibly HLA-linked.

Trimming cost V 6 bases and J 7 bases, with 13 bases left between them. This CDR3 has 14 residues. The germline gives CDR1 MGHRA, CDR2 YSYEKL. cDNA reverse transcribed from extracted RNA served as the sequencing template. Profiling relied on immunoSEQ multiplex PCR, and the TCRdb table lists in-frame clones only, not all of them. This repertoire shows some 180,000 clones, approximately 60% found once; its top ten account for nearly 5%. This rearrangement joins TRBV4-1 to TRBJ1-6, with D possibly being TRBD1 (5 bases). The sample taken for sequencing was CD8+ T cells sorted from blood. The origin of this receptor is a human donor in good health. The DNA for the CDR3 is TGCGCCAGCAGTGGGCAGGGCCGGAATTCACCCCTCCACTTT. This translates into CASSGQGRNSPLHF.